This TCR beta chain is from a study of T cells in Graves' hyperthyroidism and ophthalmopathy. Study-level findings and limits: By a 13 V-J model, ophthalmopathy was set apart from stable hyperthyroidism.

On this clonotype itself: The antigen is unknown.

The TCR beta CDR3 regions underwent amplification using RNA transcripts as the source. HTBI primers were the set used in a first-round RT-PCR of the TCR CDR3. TCRdb re-called the multiplex PCR reads through MiXCR, storing one row per CDR3 protein. The sample consists of more than 300,000 distinct CDR3 sequences, roughly 15% of them appearing once. Sequencing was done on a sample of blood. The receptor was isolated from a woman aged 25 to 39 with Graves' ophthalmopathy.

The CDR3 bases are TGCAGTGCTAGAGCCGGGGGAAGAGAAGCTTTCTTT. Protein: CSARAGGREAFF. This chain joins TRBV20-1 and TRBJ1-1, with a possible D match to TRBD1 (5 bases). V lost 1 base to trimming and J lost 8 bases, with 11 bases between them. Germline V gene lookup returns CDR1 DFQATT and CDR2 SNEGSKA (reference sequence). The CDR3 totals 12 residues.